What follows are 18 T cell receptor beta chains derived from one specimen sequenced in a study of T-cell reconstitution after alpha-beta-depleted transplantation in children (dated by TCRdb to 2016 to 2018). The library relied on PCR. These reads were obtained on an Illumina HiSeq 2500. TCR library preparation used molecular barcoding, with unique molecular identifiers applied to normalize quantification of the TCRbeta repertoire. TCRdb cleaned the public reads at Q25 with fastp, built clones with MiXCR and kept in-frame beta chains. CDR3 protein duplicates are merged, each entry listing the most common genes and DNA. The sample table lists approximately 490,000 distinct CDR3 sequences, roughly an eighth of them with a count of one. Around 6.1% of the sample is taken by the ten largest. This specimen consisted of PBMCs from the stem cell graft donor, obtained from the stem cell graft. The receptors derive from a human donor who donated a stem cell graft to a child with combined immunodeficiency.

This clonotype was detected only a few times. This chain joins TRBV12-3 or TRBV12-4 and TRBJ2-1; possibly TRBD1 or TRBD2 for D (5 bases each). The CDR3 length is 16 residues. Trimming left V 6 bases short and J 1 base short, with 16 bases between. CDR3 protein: CASRQEWGLSYNEQFF. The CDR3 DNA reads TGTGCCAGCAGACAAGAGTGGGGGTTATCCTACAATGAGCAGTTCTTC.

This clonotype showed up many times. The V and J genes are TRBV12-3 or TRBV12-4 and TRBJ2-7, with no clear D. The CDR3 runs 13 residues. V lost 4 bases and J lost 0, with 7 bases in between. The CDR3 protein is CASSSETSYEQYF. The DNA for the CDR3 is TGTGCCAGCAGTTCCGAAACCTCCTACGAGCAGTACTTC.

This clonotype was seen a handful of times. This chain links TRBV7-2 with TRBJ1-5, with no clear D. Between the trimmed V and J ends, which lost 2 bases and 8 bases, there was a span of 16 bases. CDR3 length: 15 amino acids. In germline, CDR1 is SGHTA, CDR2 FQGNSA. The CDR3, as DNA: TGTGCCAGCAGCTTAAGACATTCCAAAGATGAGCCCCAGCATTTT. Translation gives CASSLRHSKDEPQHF.

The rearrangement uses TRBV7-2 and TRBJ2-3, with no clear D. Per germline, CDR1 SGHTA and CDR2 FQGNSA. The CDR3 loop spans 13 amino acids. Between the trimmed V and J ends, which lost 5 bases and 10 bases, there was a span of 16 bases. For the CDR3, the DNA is TGTGCCAGCAGCGGACCAGCTTACAGCGCGCAGTATTTT. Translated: CASSGPAYSAQYF. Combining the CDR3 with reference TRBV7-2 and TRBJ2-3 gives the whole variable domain GAGVSQSPSNKVTEKGKDVELRCDPISGHTALYWYRQSLGQGLEFLIYFQGNSAPDKSGLPSDRFSAERTGGSVSTLTIQRTQQEDSAVYLCASSGPAYSAQYFGPGTRLTVL.

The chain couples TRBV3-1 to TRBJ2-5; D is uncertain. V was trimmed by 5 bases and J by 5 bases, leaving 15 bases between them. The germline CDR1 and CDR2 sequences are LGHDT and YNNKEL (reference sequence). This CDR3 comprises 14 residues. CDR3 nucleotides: TGTGCCAGCAGCGTTGACCCTCAACGGGAGACCCAGTACTTC. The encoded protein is CASSVDPQRETQYF.

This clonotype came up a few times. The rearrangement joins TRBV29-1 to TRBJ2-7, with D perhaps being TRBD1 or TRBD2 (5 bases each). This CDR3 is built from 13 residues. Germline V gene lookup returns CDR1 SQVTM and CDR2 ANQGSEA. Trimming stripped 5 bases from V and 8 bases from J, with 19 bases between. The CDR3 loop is CSVSPRERQQQYF. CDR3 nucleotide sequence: TGCAGCGTTAGTCCCAGGGAGAGGCAGCAGCAGTACTTC.

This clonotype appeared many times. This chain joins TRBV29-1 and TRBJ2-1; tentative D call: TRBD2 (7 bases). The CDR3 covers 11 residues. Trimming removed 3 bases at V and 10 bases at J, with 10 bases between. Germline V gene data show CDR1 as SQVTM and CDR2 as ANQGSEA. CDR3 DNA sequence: TGCAGCGTTGACGGGGGGACAGAGCAGTTCTTC. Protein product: CSVDGGTEQFF.

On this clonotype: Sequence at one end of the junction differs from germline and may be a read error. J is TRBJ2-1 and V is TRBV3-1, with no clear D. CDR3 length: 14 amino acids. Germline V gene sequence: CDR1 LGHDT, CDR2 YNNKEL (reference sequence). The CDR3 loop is CDSSQVGVPNEQFF. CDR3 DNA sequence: TGTGACAGCAGCCAAGTCGGCGTACCCAATGAGCAGTTCTTC.

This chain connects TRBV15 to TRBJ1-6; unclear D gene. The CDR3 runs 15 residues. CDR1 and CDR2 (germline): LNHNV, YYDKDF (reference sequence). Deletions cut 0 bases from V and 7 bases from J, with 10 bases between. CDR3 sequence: CATSREDRRNSPLHF. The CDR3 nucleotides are TGTGCCACCAGCAGAGAGGATAGAAGAAATTCACCCCTCCACTTT.

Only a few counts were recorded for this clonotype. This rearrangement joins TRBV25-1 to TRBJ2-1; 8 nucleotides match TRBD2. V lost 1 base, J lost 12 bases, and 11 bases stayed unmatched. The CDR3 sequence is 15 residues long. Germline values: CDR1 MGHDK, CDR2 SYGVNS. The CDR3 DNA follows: TGTGCCAGCAGTGAATTAGGTAGCGGGAAATGGGGGCAGTTCTTC. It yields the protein CASSELGSGKWGQFF.

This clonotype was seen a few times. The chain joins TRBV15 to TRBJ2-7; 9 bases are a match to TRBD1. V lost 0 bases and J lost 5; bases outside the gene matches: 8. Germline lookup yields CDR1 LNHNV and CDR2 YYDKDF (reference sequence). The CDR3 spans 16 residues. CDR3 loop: CATSREAGQGKNEQYF. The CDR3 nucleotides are TGTGCCACCAGCAGAGAAGCGGGACAGGGTAAAAACGAGCAGTACTTC.

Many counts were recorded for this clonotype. The CDR3 nucleotides are TGCGCCAGCAGTAGGGCTTATGAGCAGTTCTTC. It translates to CASSRAYEQFF. This rearrangement joins TRBV5-1 to TRBJ2-1; D gene uncertain. The V end was cut by 5 bases, the J end by 8 bases, with 8 bases between. Germline CDR1 reads SGHRS; CDR2 reads YFSETQ. The length of the CDR3 is 11 residues.

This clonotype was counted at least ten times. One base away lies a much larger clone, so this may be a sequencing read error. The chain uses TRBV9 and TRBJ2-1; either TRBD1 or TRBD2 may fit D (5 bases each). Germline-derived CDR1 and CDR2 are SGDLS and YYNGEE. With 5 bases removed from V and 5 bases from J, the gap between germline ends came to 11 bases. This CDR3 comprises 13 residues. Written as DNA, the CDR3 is TGTGCCAGCAGTCCCGGGGCTGACAATGAGCAGTTCTTC. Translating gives CASSPGADNEQFF.

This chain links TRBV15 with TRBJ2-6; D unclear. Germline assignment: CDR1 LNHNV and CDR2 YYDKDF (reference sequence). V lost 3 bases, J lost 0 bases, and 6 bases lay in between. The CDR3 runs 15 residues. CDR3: CATSSQSSGANVLTF. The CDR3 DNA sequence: TGTGCCACCAGCAGTCAGAGCTCTGGGGCCAACGTCCTGACTTTC.

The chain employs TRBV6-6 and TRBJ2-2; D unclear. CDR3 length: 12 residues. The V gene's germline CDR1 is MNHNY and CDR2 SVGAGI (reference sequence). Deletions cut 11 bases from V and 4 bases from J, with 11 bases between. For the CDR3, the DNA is TGTGCCGCCTCCTTTGCCACCGGGGAGCTGTTTTTT. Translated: CAASFATGELFF.

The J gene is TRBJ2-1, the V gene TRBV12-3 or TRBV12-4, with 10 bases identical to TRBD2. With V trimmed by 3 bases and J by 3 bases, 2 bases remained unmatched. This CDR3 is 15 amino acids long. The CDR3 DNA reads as TGTGCCAGCAGTTTCAAGCGGGGGGGCTACAATGAGCAGTTCTTC. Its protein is CASSFKRGGYNEQFF.

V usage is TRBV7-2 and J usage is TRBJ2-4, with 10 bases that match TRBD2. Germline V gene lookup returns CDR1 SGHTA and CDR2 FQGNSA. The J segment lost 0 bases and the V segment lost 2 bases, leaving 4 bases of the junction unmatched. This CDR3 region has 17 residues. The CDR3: CASSLTSGTLAKNIQYF. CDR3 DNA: TGTGCCAGCAGCTTAACTAGCGGGACCTTAGCCAAAAACATTCAGTACTTC.

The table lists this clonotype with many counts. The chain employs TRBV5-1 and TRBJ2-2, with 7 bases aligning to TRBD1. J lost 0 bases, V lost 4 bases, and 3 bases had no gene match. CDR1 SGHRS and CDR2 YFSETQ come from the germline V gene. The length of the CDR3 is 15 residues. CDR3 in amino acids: CASSVQGANTGELFF. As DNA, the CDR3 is TGCGCCAGCAGCGTGCAGGGGGCGAACACCGGGGAGCTGTTTTTT.